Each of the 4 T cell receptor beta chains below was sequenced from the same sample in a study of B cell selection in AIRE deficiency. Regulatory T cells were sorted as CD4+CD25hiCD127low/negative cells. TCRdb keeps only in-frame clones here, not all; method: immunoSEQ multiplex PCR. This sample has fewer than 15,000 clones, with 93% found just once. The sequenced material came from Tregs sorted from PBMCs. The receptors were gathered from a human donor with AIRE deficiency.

The CDR3 region has the DNA TGTGCCAGCACCTTGACGGGGGAAGGAGCAGAGACCCAGTACTTC. It specifies CASTLTGEGAETQYF. V is TRBV28 and J is TRBJ2-5; TRBD2 is a possible D gene (6 bases). Germline CDR1 MDHEN, CDR2 SYDVKM. The CDR3 runs to 15 residues. Deletions cut 7 bases from V and 4 bases from J, with 19 bases between.

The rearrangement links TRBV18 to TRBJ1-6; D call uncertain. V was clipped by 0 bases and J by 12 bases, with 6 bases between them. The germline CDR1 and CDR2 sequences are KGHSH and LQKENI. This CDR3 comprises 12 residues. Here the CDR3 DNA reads TGTGCCAGCTCACCACCCGGGGAACCCCTCCACTTT. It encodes CASSPPGEPLHF.

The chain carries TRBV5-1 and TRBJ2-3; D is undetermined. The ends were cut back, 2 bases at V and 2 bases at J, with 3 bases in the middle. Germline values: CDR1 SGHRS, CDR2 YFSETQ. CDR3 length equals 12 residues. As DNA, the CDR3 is TGCGCCAGCAGCTTCATCACAGATACGCAGTATTTT. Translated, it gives CASSFITDTQYF.

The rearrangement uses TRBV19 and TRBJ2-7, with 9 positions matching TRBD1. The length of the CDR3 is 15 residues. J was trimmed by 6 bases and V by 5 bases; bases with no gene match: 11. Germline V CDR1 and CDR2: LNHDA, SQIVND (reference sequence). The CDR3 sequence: CASSFRDRASGEQYF. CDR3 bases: TGTGCCAGTAGTTTCCGGGACAGGGCTTCAGGCGAGCAGTACTTC.